Included here is one TCR beta chain sequence, with context. The antigen it recognizes is unknown. No clone much larger than this one lies a single base away; base qualities are absent. This record comes from a study of blood T cell repertoires in COVID-19 (dated by TCRdb to 2018 to 2020). For the study in its entirety: The collaborator samples originated in the United States, Italy and Spain and spanned the acute and convalescent phases of COVID-19. The prospective study material was composed of cDNA or gDNA derived from T cells, B-cell-depleted T cells, or PBMCs. The dataset comprised deeply sampled blood TCRbeta repertoires from subjects exposed to, actively infected with, or recovered from COVID-19. A freely available public database, intended as a resource for researchers studying the immune response to SARS-CoV-2, is where the repertoires were released. The samples were drawn from the first 160 participants of the ongoing ImmuneRACE study and from 950 to 1,500 subjects provided by 6 global collaborators. Sample metadata almost always included a de-identified subject ID, COVID-19 status, age in years and sex. HLA class I and class II types, where available, came from metadata supplied by the sample provider rather than from assay-based typing.

Whole blood was collected in K2EDTA tubes by collaborating institutions according to the institutions' own protocols. For TCRbeta analysis, collaborator samples were shipped as frozen whole blood, as isolated PBMCs, or as DNA extracted from either sample type. Study-level results and caveats: The quantity of clinical and demographic metadata differed by source and by participant and was supplied without curation.

V is cut back by 6 bases and J by 2 bases, with 9 bases in the junction unmatched. The CDR3 measures 15 amino acids from cysteine to phenylalanine. The retained sequence is limited to the CDR3, 45 bases, with the frame set at the first base. Taken from the germline V gene, the CDR1 and CDR2 loops are MNHEY and SVGAGI. TCRbeta CDR3 regions were amplified from genomic DNA using the immunoSEQ Assay, a bias-controlled multiplex PCR. The original methods were these. The number of nucleated cells in each sample was estimated from the amplification of reference gene primers within the assay. Sequence reads were collapsed and filtered to measure the absolute abundance of every unique TCRbeta CDR3 rearrangement. For each sample, productive Simpson clonality was calculated as the square root of Simpson's diversity index across productive rearrangements. The table was pulled from immuneACCESS by TCRdb, which kept in-frame rearrangements only. Such tables lose some clones; where checked, under half of the loss comes from unresolved V genes, and the rest has no known cause. V and J calls and clone size come straight from that table; D and trimming were deduced from the DNA. This sample is represented by fewer than 60,000 clones; 65% to 85% of them were singletons. The ten largest clones represent about 25% of the sample.

The chain employs TRBV6-5 and TRBJ2-7, and 8 junction bases match TRBD2. This clonotype originated in a human donor in a cohort sampled during active COVID-19. The sequenced sample was peripheral blood. The DNA sequence is as follows: TGTGCCAGCAGGACCTCCGGGGGGGGACCCTACGAGCAGTACTTC. This codes for CASRTSGGGPYEQYF.